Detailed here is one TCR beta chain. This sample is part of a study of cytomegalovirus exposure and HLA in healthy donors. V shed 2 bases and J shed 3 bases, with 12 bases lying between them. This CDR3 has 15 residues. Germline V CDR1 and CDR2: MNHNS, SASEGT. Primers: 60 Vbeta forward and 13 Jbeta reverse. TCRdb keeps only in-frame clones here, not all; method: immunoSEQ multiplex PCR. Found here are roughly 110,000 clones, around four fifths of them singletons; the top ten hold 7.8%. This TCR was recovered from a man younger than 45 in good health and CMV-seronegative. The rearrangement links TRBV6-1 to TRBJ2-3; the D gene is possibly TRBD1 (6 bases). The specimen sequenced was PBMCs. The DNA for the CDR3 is TGTGCCAGCAGTGAATGGGGGCGCGGTACAGATACGCAGTATTTT. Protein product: CASSEWGRGTDTQYF.